This T cell receptor (beta chain) was documented in a study of CD8+ T cells in alopecia areata. Study conclusions and caveats: Higher clonality than in normal scalp was seen in lesional scalp, especially alopecia totalis/universalis.

Sequencing templates came from extracted RNA that was reverse transcribed into cDNA. Assay used: immunoSEQ multiplex PCR; TCRdb lists only in-frame clones, some missing. The data contain 110,000 or so clones, less than 75% of them singletons. Germline-derived CDR1 and CDR2 are MDHEN and SYDVKM. This CDR3 is built from 14 residues. With V trimmed by 3 bases and J by 2 bases, 1 base remained unmatched. Concerning this clone itself: Antigen specificity is unknown.

Treatment defined: oral pan-JAK inhibitor, 5-10 mg twice daily. Specimen: CD8+ T cells sorted from blood, collected at week 4, from a patient treated with tofacitinib. The chain links TRBV28 to TRBJ2-7; 10 bases line up with TRBD1. This receptor was taken from a human donor with alopecia areata. The CDR3 DNA sequence: TGTGCCAGCAGTTTCGGGACAGGGGCCTACGAGCAGTACTTC. Its translation is CASSFGTGAYEQYF.